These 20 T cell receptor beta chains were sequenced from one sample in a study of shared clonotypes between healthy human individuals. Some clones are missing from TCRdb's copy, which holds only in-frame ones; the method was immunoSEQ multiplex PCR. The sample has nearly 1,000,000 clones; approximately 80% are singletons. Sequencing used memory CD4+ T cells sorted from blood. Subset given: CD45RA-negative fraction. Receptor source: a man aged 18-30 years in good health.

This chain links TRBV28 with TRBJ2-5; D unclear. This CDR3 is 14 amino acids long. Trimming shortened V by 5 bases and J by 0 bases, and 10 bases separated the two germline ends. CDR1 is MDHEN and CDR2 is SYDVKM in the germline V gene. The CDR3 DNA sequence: TGTGCCAGCAGTCCAAGTTCCTACCAAGAGACCCAGTACTTC. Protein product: CASSPSSYQETQYF.

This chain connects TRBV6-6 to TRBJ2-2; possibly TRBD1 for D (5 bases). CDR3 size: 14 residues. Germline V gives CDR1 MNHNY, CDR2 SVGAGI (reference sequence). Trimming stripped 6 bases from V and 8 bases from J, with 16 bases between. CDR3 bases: TGTGCCAGCAGATTTACAGGCGGTGAAGGGGAGCTGTTTTTT. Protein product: CASRFTGGEGELFF.

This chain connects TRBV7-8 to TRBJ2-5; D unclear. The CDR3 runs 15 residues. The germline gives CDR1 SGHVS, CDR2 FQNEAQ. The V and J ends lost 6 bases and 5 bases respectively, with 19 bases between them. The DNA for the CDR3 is TGTGCCAGCAGTTTCCCATTTCTCTCACGGGAGACCCAGTACTTC. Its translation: CASSFPFLSRETQYF.

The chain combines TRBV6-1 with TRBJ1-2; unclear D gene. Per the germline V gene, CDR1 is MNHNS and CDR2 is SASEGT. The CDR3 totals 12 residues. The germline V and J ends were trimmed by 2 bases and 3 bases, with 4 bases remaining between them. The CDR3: CASSEYHYGYTF. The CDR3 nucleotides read TGTGCCAGCAGTGAATACCACTATGGCTACACCTTC.

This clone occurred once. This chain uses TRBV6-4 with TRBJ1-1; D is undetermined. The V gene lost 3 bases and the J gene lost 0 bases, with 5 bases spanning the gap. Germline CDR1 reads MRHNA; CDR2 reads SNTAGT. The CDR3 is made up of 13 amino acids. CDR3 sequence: CASSEVMNTEAFF. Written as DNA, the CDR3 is TGTGCCAGCAGTGAAGTGATGAACACTGAAGCTTTCTTT.

Here the CDR3 DNA reads TGTGCCAGCAGTGACGCGACCCCGCCGACCCAGTACTTC. Its protein product is CASSDATPPTQYF. V gene TRBV6-1 combines with J gene TRBJ2-5; D remains ambiguous. Germline CDR1 reads MNHNS; CDR2 reads SASEGT. CDR3 size: 13 residues. V lost 3 bases and J 7 bases, leaving 12 bases between the germline ends.

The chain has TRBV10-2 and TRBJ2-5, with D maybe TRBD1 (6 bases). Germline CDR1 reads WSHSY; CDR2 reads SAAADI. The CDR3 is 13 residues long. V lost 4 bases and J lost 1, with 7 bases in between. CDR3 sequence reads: CASSGQVQETQYF. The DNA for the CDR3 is TGCGCCAGCAGTGGACAGGTCCAAGAGACCCAGTACTTC.

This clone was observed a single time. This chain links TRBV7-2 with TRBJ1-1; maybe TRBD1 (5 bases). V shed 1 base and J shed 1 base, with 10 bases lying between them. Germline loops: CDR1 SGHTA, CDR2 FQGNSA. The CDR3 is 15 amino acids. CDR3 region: CASSLGGGANTEAFF. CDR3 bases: TGTGCCAGCAGCTTAGGGGGAGGGGCGAACACTGAAGCTTTCTTT.

CDR3 DNA sequence: TGTGCCAGTAGGGGGACTAGCGGATCCTCCTACGAGCAGTACTTC. Translating gives CASRGTSGSSYEQYF. The chain couples TRBV19 to TRBJ2-7; the match to TRBD2 covers 11 bases. J lost 0 bases, V lost 6 bases, and 4 bases had no gene match. The CDR3 spans 15 residues. Per the germline V gene, CDR1 is LNHDA and CDR2 is SQIVND (reference sequence).

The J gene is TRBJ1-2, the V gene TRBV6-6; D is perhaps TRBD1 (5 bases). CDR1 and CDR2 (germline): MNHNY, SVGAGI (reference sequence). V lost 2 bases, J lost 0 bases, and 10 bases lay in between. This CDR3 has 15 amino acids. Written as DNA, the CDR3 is TGTGCCAGCAGTTACGTGGGCAGGGCTAACTATGGCTACACCTTC. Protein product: CASSYVGRANYGYTF.

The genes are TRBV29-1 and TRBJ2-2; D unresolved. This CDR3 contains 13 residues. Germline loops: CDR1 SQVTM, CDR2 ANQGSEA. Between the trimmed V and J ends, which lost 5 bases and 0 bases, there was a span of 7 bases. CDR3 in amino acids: CSVLHTNTGELFF. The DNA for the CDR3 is TGCAGCGTTCTCCACACGAACACCGGGGAGCTGTTTTTT.

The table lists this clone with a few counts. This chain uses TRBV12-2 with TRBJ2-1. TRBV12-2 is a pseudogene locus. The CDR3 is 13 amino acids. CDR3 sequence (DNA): TGTGCAAGTCGCTTAAGGCGCCGCAATGAGCAGTTCTTC. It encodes CASRLRRRNEQFF.

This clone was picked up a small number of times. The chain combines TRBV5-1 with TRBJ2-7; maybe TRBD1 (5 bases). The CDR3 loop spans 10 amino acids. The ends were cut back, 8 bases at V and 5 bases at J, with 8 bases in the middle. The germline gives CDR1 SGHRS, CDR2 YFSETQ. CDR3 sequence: CARPQDEQYF. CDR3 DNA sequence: TGCGCCAGACCACAGGACGAGCAGTACTTC.

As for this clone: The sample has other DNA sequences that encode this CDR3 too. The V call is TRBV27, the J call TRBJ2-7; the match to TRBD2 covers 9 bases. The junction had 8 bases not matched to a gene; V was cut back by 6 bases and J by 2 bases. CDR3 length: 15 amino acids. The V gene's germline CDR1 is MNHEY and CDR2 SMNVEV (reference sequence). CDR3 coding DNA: TGTGCCAGCAGCCCAAGGGCGGGAGGGCCCTACGAGCAGTACTTC. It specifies CASSPRAGGPYEQYF.

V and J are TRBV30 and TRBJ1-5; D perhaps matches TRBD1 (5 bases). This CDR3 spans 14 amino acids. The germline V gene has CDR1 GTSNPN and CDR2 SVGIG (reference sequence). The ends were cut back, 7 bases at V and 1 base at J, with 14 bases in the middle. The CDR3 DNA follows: TGTGCCTCGAGCCAGGGACGGAGCAATCAGCCCCAGCATTTT. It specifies CASSQGRSNQPQHF.

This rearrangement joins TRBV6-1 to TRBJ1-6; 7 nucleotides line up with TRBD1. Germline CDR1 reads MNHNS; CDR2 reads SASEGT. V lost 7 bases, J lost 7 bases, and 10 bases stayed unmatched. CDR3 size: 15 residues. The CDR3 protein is CASTPGDRLNSPLHF. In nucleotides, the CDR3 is TGTGCCAGCACCCCAGGGGACAGATTAAATTCACCCCTCCACTTT.

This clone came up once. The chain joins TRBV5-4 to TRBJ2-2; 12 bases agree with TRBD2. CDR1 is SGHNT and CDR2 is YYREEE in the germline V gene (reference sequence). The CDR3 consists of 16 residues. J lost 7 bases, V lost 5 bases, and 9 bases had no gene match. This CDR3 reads CASSLPLAGGLGELFF. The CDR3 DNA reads TGTGCCAGCAGTCTTCCCCTAGCGGGGGGGCTCGGGGAGCTGTTTTTT.

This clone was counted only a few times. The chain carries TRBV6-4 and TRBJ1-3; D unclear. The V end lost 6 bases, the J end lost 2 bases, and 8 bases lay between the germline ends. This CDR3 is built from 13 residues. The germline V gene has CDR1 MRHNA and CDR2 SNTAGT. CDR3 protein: CASSQEPGNTIYF. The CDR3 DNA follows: TGTGCCAGCAGCCAGGAGCCTGGAAACACCATATATTTT.

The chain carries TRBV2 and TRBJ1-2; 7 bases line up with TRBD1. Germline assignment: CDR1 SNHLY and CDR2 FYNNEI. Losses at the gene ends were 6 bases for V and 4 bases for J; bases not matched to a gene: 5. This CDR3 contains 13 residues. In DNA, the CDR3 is TGTGCCAGCAGAGATACAGGGGTCTATGGCTACACCTTC. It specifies CASRDTGVYGYTF.

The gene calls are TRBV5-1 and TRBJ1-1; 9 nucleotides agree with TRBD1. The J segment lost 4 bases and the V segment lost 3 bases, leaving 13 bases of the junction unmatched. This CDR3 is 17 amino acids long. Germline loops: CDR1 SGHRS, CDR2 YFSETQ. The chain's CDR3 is CASSSLGTGRQGTEAFF. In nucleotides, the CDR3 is TGCGCCAGCAGCTCGCTTGGGACAGGGAGACAAGGCACTGAAGCTTTCTTT.